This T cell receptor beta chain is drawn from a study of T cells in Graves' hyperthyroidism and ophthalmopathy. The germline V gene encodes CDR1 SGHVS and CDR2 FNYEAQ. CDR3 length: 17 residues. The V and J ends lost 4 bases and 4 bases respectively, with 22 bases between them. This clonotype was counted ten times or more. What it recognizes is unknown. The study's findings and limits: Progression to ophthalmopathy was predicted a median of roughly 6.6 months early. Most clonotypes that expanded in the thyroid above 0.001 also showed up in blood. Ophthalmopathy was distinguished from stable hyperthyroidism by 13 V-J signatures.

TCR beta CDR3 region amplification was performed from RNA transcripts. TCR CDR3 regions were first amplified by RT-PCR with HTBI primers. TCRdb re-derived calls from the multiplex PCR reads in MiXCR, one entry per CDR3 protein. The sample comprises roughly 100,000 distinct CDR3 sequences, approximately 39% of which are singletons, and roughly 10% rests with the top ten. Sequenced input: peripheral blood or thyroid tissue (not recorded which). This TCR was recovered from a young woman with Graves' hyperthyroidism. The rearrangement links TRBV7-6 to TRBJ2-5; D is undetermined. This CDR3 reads CASSSYLGNIETETQYF. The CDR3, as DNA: TGTGCCAGCAGCTCCTATCTTGGGAACATAGAAACAGAGACCCAGTACTTC.